The rows below give T cell receptor beta chains drawn from one sample of a study of T cells after yellow fever vaccination. TCRdb called the 5' RACE reads again in MiXCR, with one record for every CDR3 protein. The sample holds hundreds of thousands of distinct CDR3 sequences, around 3.6% seen once. Sequenced here: PBMCs, sampled on the day of the yellow fever booster vaccination. These receptors originate from a man aged 18 to 35 who received the YFV17D yellow fever vaccine. CDR3s include the opening cysteine and the closing phenylalanine or tryptophan.

v_call: TRBV20-1
cdr3_length: 13
j_call: TRBJ2-3
cdr3_aa: CSAGLDGGDTQYF

v_call: TRBV29-1
cdr3_length: 13
j_call: TRBJ2-7
cdr3_aa: CSVDGGGDYEQYF

v_call: TRBV7-9
cdr3_length: 14
j_call: TRBJ1-4
cdr3_aa: CASSFRQANEKLFF

v_call: TRBV3-1
cdr3_length: 14
j_call: TRBJ1-2
cdr3_aa: CASSLTDANYGYTF

v_call: TRBV6-2/TRBV6-3
cdr3_length: 13
j_call: TRBJ1-1
cdr3_aa: CASKGGMNTEAFF

v_call: TRBV5-1
cdr3_length: 18
j_call: TRBJ2-3
cdr3_aa: CASSGGRTASISTDTQYF

v_call: TRBV20-1
cdr3_length: 15
j_call: TRBJ1-5
cdr3_aa: CSAVKLALFNQPQHF

v_call: TRBV6-5
cdr3_length: 15
j_call: TRBJ1-1
cdr3_aa: CASSRGPGGGTEAFF

v_call: TRBV24-1
cdr3_length: 16
j_call: TRBJ2-1
cdr3_aa: CATSDFGSGGGNEQFF

v_call: TRBV29-1
cdr3_length: 18
j_call: TRBJ2-1
cdr3_aa: CSVEEGVDGTGTYNEQFF

v_call: TRBV12-3/TRBV12-4
cdr3_length: 16
j_call: TRBJ2-7
cdr3_aa: CASSAGTSGVYYEQYF

v_call: TRBV12-3/TRBV12-4
cdr3_length: 15
j_call: TRBJ2-2
cdr3_aa: CAGLKGQAYTGELFF

v_call: TRBV27
cdr3_length: 14
j_call: TRBJ1-2
cdr3_aa: CASSFGRSSYGYTF

v_call: TRBV11-3
cdr3_length: 15
j_call: TRBJ2-2
cdr3_aa: CASSLWGSGTGELFF

v_call: TRBV4-1
cdr3_length: 13
j_call: TRBJ2-5
cdr3_aa: CASSPRGSGTQYF

v_call: TRBV20-1
cdr3_length: 14
j_call: TRBJ2-3
cdr3_aa: CSALLAGGPVTQYF

v_call: TRBV12-3/TRBV12-4
cdr3_length: 13
j_call: TRBJ2-5
cdr3_aa: CASTGLAGKTQYF

v_call: TRBV7-8
cdr3_length: 16
j_call: TRBJ2-4
cdr3_aa: CASTPLSGGGLNIQYF

v_call: TRBV20-1
cdr3_length: 16
j_call: TRBJ2-1
cdr3_aa: CSAPNQAGGPLSEQFF

v_call: TRBV29-1
cdr3_length: 13
j_call: TRBJ1-3
cdr3_aa: CSVHLGSGNTIYF

v_call: TRBV28
cdr3_length: 15
j_call: TRBJ2-1
cdr3_aa: CASSLSGQGNNEQFF

v_call: TRBV7-8
cdr3_length: 16
j_call: TRBJ1-1
cdr3_aa: CASSHIVQTGVAEAFF

v_call: TRBV7-6
cdr3_length: 17
j_call: TRBJ2-7
cdr3_aa: CASSRASGGLSSYEQYF

v_call: TRBV6-6
cdr3_length: 16
j_call: TRBJ1-1
cdr3_aa: CASSYSIGQRNTEAFF

v_call: TRBV6-5
cdr3_length: 15
j_call: TRBJ2-3
cdr3_aa: CASRPEGRVGDTQYF

v_call: TRBV7-9
cdr3_length: 20
j_call: TRBJ2-1
cdr3_aa: CASSLRVGTSGERRYNEQFF

v_call: TRBV4-1
cdr3_length: 13
j_call: TRBJ1-6
cdr3_aa: CASSQGYGSPLHF

v_call: TRBV11-2
cdr3_length: 15
j_call: TRBJ2-1
cdr3_aa: CASSLEHFLYNEQFF

v_call: TRBV2
cdr3_length: 16
j_call: TRBJ2-1
cdr3_aa: CASSEGPSLSYNEQFF

v_call: TRBV7-2
cdr3_length: 17
j_call: TRBJ1-6
cdr3_aa: CASSLSLRGPLGSPLHF

v_call: TRBV4-3
cdr3_length: 18
j_call: TRBJ2-2
cdr3_aa: CASSQGQGGQLEAGELFF

v_call: TRBV9
cdr3_length: 15
j_call: TRBJ1-6
cdr3_aa: CASSVEGGTGSPLHF

v_call: TRBV7-9
cdr3_length: 14
j_call: TRBJ1-2
cdr3_aa: CASSADSTGYGYTF

v_call: TRBV4-1
cdr3_length: 14
j_call: TRBJ1-1
cdr3_aa: CASSQPAENTEAFF

v_call: TRBV14
cdr3_length: 13
j_call: TRBJ1-1
cdr3_aa: CASSLNTRGEAFF

v_call: TRBV15
cdr3_length: 13
j_call: TRBJ2-7
cdr3_aa: CATSTRAAGEQYF

v_call: TRBV12-3/TRBV12-4
cdr3_length: 15
j_call: TRBJ2-3
cdr3_aa: CASSLSHTGTDTQYF

v_call: TRBV7-8
cdr3_length: 11
j_call: TRBJ2-1
cdr3_aa: CASSEGTGPFF

v_call: TRBV6-5
cdr3_length: 15
j_call: TRBJ1-3
cdr3_aa: CASSLQGAPLNTIYF

v_call: TRBV6-6
cdr3_length: 16
j_call: TRBJ2-7
cdr3_aa: CASSYLSGTVSDEQYF

v_call: TRBV5-1
cdr3_length: 16
j_call: TRBJ2-5
cdr3_aa: CASSPTRTGGQETQYF

v_call: TRBV20-1
cdr3_length: 11
j_call: TRBJ2-3
cdr3_aa: CSARMRDTQYF

v_call: TRBV5-4
cdr3_length: 15
j_call: TRBJ2-5
cdr3_aa: CASSPRTSGWETQYF

v_call: TRBV4-2
cdr3_length: 16
j_call: TRBJ2-2
cdr3_aa: CASSQEAGGYTGELFF

v_call: TRBV9
cdr3_length: 15
j_call: TRBJ1-6
cdr3_aa: CASSVGQPYNSPLHF

v_call: TRBV5-6
cdr3_length: 12
j_call: TRBJ2-5
cdr3_aa: CASSLFTETQYF

v_call: TRBV29-1
cdr3_length: 15
j_call: TRBJ2-3
cdr3_aa: CSVEDRGGSTDTQYF

v_call: TRBV6-5
cdr3_length: 15
j_call: TRBJ2-5
cdr3_aa: CASSYSRAGQETQYF

v_call: TRBV20-1
cdr3_length: 13
j_call: TRBJ2-7
cdr3_aa: CSYPRRGGYEQYF

v_call: TRBV27
cdr3_length: 15
j_call: TRBJ1-4
cdr3_aa: CASSPSWQAAEKLFF

v_call: TRBV19
cdr3_length: 15
j_call: TRBJ2-2
cdr3_aa: CASTIGQTNTGELFF

v_call: TRBV5-1
cdr3_length: 14
j_call: TRBJ1-5
cdr3_aa: CASSPGTGNQPQHF

v_call: TRBV19
cdr3_length: 16
j_call: TRBJ1-5
cdr3_aa: CASSTPMEFSNQPQHF

v_call: TRBV20-1
cdr3_length: 15
j_call: TRBJ2-2
cdr3_aa: CSARVVGGITGELFF

v_call: TRBV19
cdr3_length: 16
j_call: TRBJ2-7
cdr3_aa: CASSPSLGTGAYEQYF